The 20 T cell receptor beta chains reported below all come from one sample, sequenced in a study of cytomegalovirus exposure and HLA in healthy donors. The PCR employed 60 Vbeta primers together with 13 Jbeta primers. This table comes from immunoSEQ multiplex PCR, and its TCRdb copy is limited to in-frame clones, with some not included. The sample shows tens of thousands of clones, about three quarters of them seen only once. The sample consisted of PBMCs. These receptors originate from a man aged 30 to 45 in good health and CMV-seropositive.

The chain's CDR3 is CASSPALSNEQYF. Here the CDR3 DNA reads TGTGCCAGCTCACCGGCCCTCTCGAACGAGCAGTACTTC. This chain uses TRBV18 with TRBJ2-7; no clear D gene. The CDR3 is 13 residues long. V was pared by 3 bases and J by 5 bases, with 11 bases between. In germline, CDR1 is KGHSH, CDR2 LQKENI.

The rearrangement links TRBV2 to TRBJ2-3; perhaps TRBD2 as D (6 bases). The CDR3 totals 14 residues. Trimming cost V 6 bases and J 0 bases, with 10 bases left between them. In germline, CDR1 is SNHLY, CDR2 FYNNEI. The CDR3 sequence is CASRSGTSTDTQYF. The CDR3 DNA reads as TGTGCCAGCAGATCGGGGACTAGCACAGATACGCAGTATTTT.

The rearrangement links TRBV9 to TRBJ2-6; no clear D. V was shortened by 5 bases and J by 1 base, with 10 bases between the two germline ends. The CDR3 totals 15 residues. Germline V lookup: CDR1 SGDLS, CDR2 YYNGEE. The CDR3 nucleotides are TGTGCCAGCAGTCTAATTGGTTCTGGGGCCAACGTCCTGACTTTC. It yields the protein CASSLIGSGANVLTF. The whole variable domain, filled in from reference TRBV9 and TRBJ2-6, reads DSGVTQTPKHLITATGQRVTLRCSPRSGDLSVYWYQQSLDQGLQFLIQYYNGEERAKGNILERFSAQQFPDLHSELNLSSLELGDSALYFCASSLIGSGANVLTFGAGSRLTVL.

This chain connects TRBV5-1 to TRBJ2-3, with unresolved D. V shed 0 bases and J shed 0 bases, with 5 bases lying between them. Germline assignment: CDR1 SGHRS and CDR2 YFSETQ. This CDR3 has 14 residues. CDR3 nucleotide sequence: TGCGCCAGCAGCTTGGGTAGAAGCACAGATACGCAGTATTTT. Its protein product is CASSLGRSTDTQYF.

The J gene is TRBJ1-6, the V gene TRBV2, with TRBD1 matching 7 bases. Unmatched junction bases numbered 7, after V lost 5 bases and J lost 6 bases. Germline V gene data show CDR1 as SNHLY and CDR2 as FYNNEI. CDR3 length: 15 amino acids. The CDR3 spells CASSKTGQPNSPLHF. CDR3 bases: TGTGCCAGCAGTAAAACGGGACAGCCTAATTCACCCCTCCACTTT.

This chain links TRBV6-1 with TRBJ2-7; a possible D gene is TRBD2 (7 bases). CDR3 size: 15 residues. Germline V gives CDR1 MNHNS, CDR2 SASEGT. Trimming shortened V by 5 bases and J by 2 bases, and 16 bases separated the two germline ends. In DNA form, the CDR3 reads TGTGCCAGCAGTAGAGAGGAGGGGGGGACCTACGAGCAGTACTTC. Translated, it gives CASSREEGGTYEQYF.

The gene calls are TRBV15 and TRBJ2-1, with D perhaps matching TRBD2 (7 bases). CDR1 and CDR2 from the germline V gene are LNHNV and YYDKDF (reference sequence). This CDR3 spans 13 amino acids. Trimming removed 8 bases at V and 4 bases at J, with 12 bases between. The CDR3 region is CATAGGLYNEQFF. Here the CDR3 DNA reads TGTGCCACCGCCGGGGGGCTATACAATGAGCAGTTCTTC.

This chain joins TRBV5-1 and TRBJ2-5; 11 positions match TRBD1. The CDR3 consists of 15 residues. V lost 4 bases, J lost 2 bases, and 4 bases stayed unmatched. CDR1 and CDR2 from the germline V gene are SGHRS and YFSETQ. Here the CDR3 DNA reads TGCGCCAGCAGCCCGGGACAGGGGGTTCAAGAGACCCAGTACTTC. Amino acids: CASSPGQGVQETQYF.

This sequence joins TRBV7-2 and TRBJ1-5, with a weak D call TRBD1 (6 bases). V gave up 2 bases and J gave up 0 bases, with 8 bases separating them. This CDR3 has 15 residues. CDR1 is SGHTA, CDR2 FQGNSA, per germline. DNA of the CDR3: TGTGCCAGCAGCTTAAGGACAGTTAGCAATCAGCCCCAGCATTTT. Translation gives CASSLRTVSNQPQHF.

The chain recombines TRBV27 with TRBJ1-2, with 7 bases fitting TRBD1. This CDR3 region has 13 residues. The junction had 6 bases not matched to a gene; V was cut back by 5 bases and J by 6 bases. Looked up from germline, CDR1 is MNHEY and CDR2 is SMNVEV (reference sequence). As DNA, the CDR3 is TGTGCCAGCAGTCCCGGGACAGCTCATGGCTACACCTTC. Its protein product is CASSPGTAHGYTF.

This sequence joins TRBV9 and TRBJ1-3; no firm D call. Trimming stripped 3 bases from V and 0 bases from J, with 13 bases between. The CDR3 runs 16 residues. The germline CDR1 and CDR2 sequences are SGDLS and YYNGEE. CDR3 loop: CASSGHRGRSGNTIYF. The DNA of the CDR3 is TGTGCCAGCAGCGGGCACCGAGGGCGCTCTGGAAACACCATATATTTT.

This rearrangement joins TRBV27 to TRBJ1-6; unclear D gene. Trimming pared 7 bases from V and 7 bases from J, leaving 14 bases between. The germline V gene encodes CDR1 MNHEY and CDR2 SMNVEV (reference sequence). There are 14 residues in the CDR3. The CDR3 reads CASIWSGINSPLHF. CDR3 sequence (DNA): TGTGCCAGCATCTGGTCGGGGATAAATTCACCCCTCCACTTT.

This chain uses TRBV30 with TRBJ2-3; D is perhaps TRBD2 (6 bases). Germline-derived CDR1 and CDR2 are GTSNPN and SVGIG (reference sequence). Trimming left V 0 bases short and J 0 bases short, with 13 bases between. The CDR3 has 16 amino acids. The CDR3 region is CAWSVGAGSSTDTQYF. The CDR3 DNA sequence: TGTGCCTGGAGTGTTGGTGCGGGGTCTAGCACAGATACGCAGTATTTT.

CDR3 nucleotide sequence: TGTGCCAGCAGGGACAGGGGCCGTTCTGAAGCTTTCTTT. This sequence encodes CASRDRGRSEAFF. The V and J genes are TRBV27 and TRBJ1-1; 9 bases align to TRBD1. J gave up 6 bases and V 6 bases, and 5 bases lay outside the gene matches. The germline gives CDR1 MNHEY, CDR2 SMNVEV (reference sequence). This CDR3 is 13 amino acids long.

The chain recombines TRBV6-5 with TRBJ2-1, with 7 nucleotides matching TRBD1. The CDR3 is 15 residues long. Germline lookup yields CDR1 MNHEY and CDR2 SVGAGI. V trimming: 5 bases; J trimming: 1 base; junction bases outside the gene matches: 5. The CDR3 reads CASSPGQASYNEQFF. The CDR3 bases are TGTGCCAGCAGTCCCGGACAGGCTTCCTACAATGAGCAGTTCTTC.

The CDR3, as DNA: TGTGCCAGCAGCGACCCTCGGGACGAGCAGTACTTC. Protein sequence: CASSDPRDEQYF. The chain employs TRBV7-8 and TRBJ2-7; D is ambiguous. In germline, CDR1 is SGHVS, CDR2 FQNEAQ. The CDR3 has 12 residues. Between the trimmed V and J ends, which lost 5 bases and 5 bases, there was a span of 10 bases.

As to this clone: The junction departs from germline at one end; a sequencing error may be responsible. The J gene is TRBJ1-3, the V gene TRBV7-9; D call uncertain. The CDR3 has 17 amino acids. From germline, CDR1 is SEHNR and CDR2 FQNEAQ (reference sequence). CDR3 protein: CSSSLHVNNPLGNTIYF. The CDR3 coding sequence is TGTTCCAGCAGCTTACATGTGAACAATCCTCTGGGAAACACCATATATTTT.

The chain employs TRBV7-3 and TRBJ2-7, with D uncertain. The CDR3 extends over 13 amino acids. Trimming pared 1 base from V and 6 bases from J, leaving 10 bases between. The germline V gene has CDR1 SGHTA and CDR2 FQGTGA. As DNA, the CDR3 is TGTGCCAGCAGCTTAAACTCGGTTAGCGAGCAGTACTTC. This codes for CASSLNSVSEQYF.

The chain is built from TRBV25-1 and TRBJ2-1; 8 bases map to TRBD2. This CDR3 is built from 14 residues. Germline CDR1 MGHDK, CDR2 SYGVNS. Trimming took 3 bases from V and 7 from J; bases not matched to a gene: 5. CDR3 in DNA: TGTGCCAGCAGTGAGGCTGGCGGGGGGAATGAGCAGTTCTTC. Translated, it gives CASSEAGGGNEQFF.

This clone appeared a few times. This chain links TRBV25-1 with TRBJ1-6, with a weak D call TRBD1 (5 bases). Germline-derived CDR1 and CDR2 are MGHDK and SYGVNS. V was trimmed by 6 bases and J by 1 base, leaving 13 bases between them. The CDR3 has 16 residues. The CDR3 is CASRGHTGSYNSPLHF. The CDR3 coding sequence is TGTGCCAGCAGAGGACACACCGGGTCCTATAATTCACCCCTCCACTTT.